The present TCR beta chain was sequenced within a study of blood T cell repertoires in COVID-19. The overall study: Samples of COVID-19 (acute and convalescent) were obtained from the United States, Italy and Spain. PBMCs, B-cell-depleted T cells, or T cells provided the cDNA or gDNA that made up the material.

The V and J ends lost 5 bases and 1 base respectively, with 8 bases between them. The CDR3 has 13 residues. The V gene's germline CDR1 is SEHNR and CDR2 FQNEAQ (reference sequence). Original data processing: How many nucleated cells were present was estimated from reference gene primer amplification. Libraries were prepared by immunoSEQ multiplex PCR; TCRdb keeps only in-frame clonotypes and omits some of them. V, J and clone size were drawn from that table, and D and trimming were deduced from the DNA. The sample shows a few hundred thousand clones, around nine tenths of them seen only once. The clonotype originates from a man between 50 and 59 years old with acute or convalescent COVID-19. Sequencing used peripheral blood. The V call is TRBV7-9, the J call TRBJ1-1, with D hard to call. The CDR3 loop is CASSPDWNTEAFF. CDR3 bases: TGTGCCAGCAGCCCCGACTGGAACACTGAAGCTTTCTTT.